This TCR beta chain was obtained from a study of shared clonotypes between healthy human individuals. Study-wide context: Per donor, CD8 memory used one plate, CD8 naive used two, CD4 memory used three and CD4 naive used three. Study results and limitations: For sorted subsets, rarefaction showed incomplete sequencing despite large depth. The study found lower generation probabilities in non-shared clonotypes than in those shared by all four donors. Apart from blood, nothing was sampled; tissue repertoires likely differ.

The data were produced by immunoSEQ multiplex PCR, yet TCRdb's version contains in-frame clones alone and is incomplete. The repertoire has approximately 2,000,000 clones, under 95% of them found once; the top ten carry about 0.41%. On this clone itself: Its antigen is currently unknown.

The CDR3 consists of 15 residues. Germline assignment: CDR1 MNHEY and CDR2 SVGAGI. Trimming stripped 0 bases from V and 3 bases from J, with 10 bases between. The rearrangement uses TRBV6-5 and TRBJ2-3; D gene ambiguous. This receptor was obtained from a man aged 18-30 years in good health. Some clones in this sample may be carry-over from other donors' samples. Specimen: naive CD4+ T cells from PBMCs. Subset meaning: CD45RA+ positively selected. Written as DNA, the CDR3 is TGTGCCAGCAGTTACTCGGCCTCGGTTACAGATACGCAGTATTTT. Translating gives CASSYSASVTDTQYF.